A selection of T cell receptor beta chains follows, all from one sample in a study of CD8+CD57+ T cells in acquired aplastic anemia. TCRdb fed the reads into MiXCR, producing one record per CDR3 protein. Of around 400,000 distinct CDR3 sequences listed, under 80% were seen once; the top ten hold 3% to 4.5%. Sequences were obtained from sorted CD4+, CD8+, or CD8+CD57+ T cells (not recorded which) from PBMCs. Receptors were obtained from a human donor in good health, serving as a control. CDR3s include the opening cysteine and the closing phenylalanine or tryptophan. Fields, in order: V gene, D gene, clone size, J gene, CDR3 protein, CDR3 DNA. The D gene is left open where the match is weak. Clone size, where shown, is once, few, many, or a class for clones that have expanded.

TRBV10-3,TRBD1,-,TRBJ1-1,CAISRQGEAFF,TGTGCCATCAGTAGACAGGGCGAAGCCTTCTTT
TRBV12-3/TRBV12-4,TRBD2,-,TRBJ2-1,CASSAANSGGGRHNEQFF,TGTGCCAGCAGCGCAGCGAATAGCGGGGGGGGCCGACACAATGAGCAGTTCTTC
TRBV15,-,few,TRBJ1-1,CATSRDKGQNTEAFF,TGTGCCACCAGCAGAGATAAAGGACAGAACACTGAAGCTTTCTTT
TRBV6-6,TRBD1,many,TRBJ1-1,CASSYNPQGASEAFF,TGTGCCAGCAGTTACAACCCGCAGGGGGCTTCTGAAGCTTTCTTT
TRBV9,-,-,TRBJ1-6,CASSPVAGEYSPLHF,TGTGCCAGCAGCCCTGTAGCGGGGGAGTACTCACCCCTCCACTTT
TRBV29-1,-,-,TRBJ1-1,CSVEDRALRFF,TGCAGCGTTGAAGATCGGGCCCTCAGGTTCTTT
TRBV2,-,-,TRBJ1-1,CASSLAGKGAFF,TGTGCCAGCAGTTTAGCGGGGAAGGGGGCTTTCTTT
TRBV2,TRBD1,once,TRBJ2-7,CATGQGATEQYF,TGTGCCACGGGGCAGGGGGCAACCGAGCAGTACTTC
TRBV5-6,-,many,TRBJ1-1,CASSLPTSYTEAFF,TGTGCCAGCAGCTTGCCGACCAGCTACACTGAAGCTTTCTTT
TRBV6-6,-,-,TRBJ2-3,CASIPRDLITDTQYF,TGTGCCAGCATTCCACGCGACTTAATCACAGATACGCAGTATTTT
TRBV7-2,-,few,TRBJ2-1,CASSLNQGRGEQFF,TGTGCCAGCAGCTTGAACCAGGGCAGAGGTGAGCAGTTCTTC
TRBV9,-,-,TRBJ2-5,CASSVGLDYEQYWQETQYF,TGTGCCAGCAGCGTAGGGCTAGACTACGAGCAGTACTGGCAAGAGACCCAGTACTTC
TRBV6-6,TRBD1,-,TRBJ1-1,CASSTIRGFGAEAFF,TGTGCCAGCAGTACGATCAGGGGGTTCGGGGCTGAAGCTTTCTTT
TRBV4-3,-,many,TRBJ1-1,CASSQGEGGANTEAFF,TGCGCCAGCAGCCAAGGGGAGGGAGGGGCTAACACTGAAGCTTTCTTT
TRBV6-2/TRBV6-3,TRBD1,many,TRBJ1-5,CASSQGTANQPQHF,TGTGCCAGCAGTCAAGGGACAGCGAATCAGCCCCAGCATTTT
TRBV20-1,TRBD1,-,TRBJ1-1,CSGESRGNEAFF,TGCAGTGGTGAGAGCAGGGGGAATGAAGCTTTCTTT
TRBV5-6,-,-,TRBJ1-5,CARTPARDQPQHF,TGTGCCAGGACCCCGGCCAGGGATCAGCCCCAGCATTTT
TRBV7-2,-,many,TRBJ2-7,CASSLEKRATYEQYF,TGTGCCAGCAGCTTAGAGAAGCGGGCCACCTACGAGCAGTACTTC
TRBV2,-,-,TRBJ1-2,CASSEKQGRNYGYTF,TGTGCCAGCAGTGAAAAACAGGGCCGCAACTATGGCTACACCTTC
TRBV19,-,many,TRBJ1-4,CASSMERGEKLFF,TGTGCCAGTAGTATGGAACGGGGGGAAAAACTGTTTTTT
TRBV5-4,-,once,TRBJ2-7,CARSQRVDSYEQYF,TGTGCCAGATCGCAGCGCGTCGACTCCTACGAGCAGTACTTC
TRBV5-1,TRBD2,-,TRBJ2-3,CASSLAGDADTQYF,TGTGCCAGCAGCTTAGCGGGGGATGCAGATACGCAGTATTTT
TRBV19,-,once,TRBJ2-7,CSGRGGRSYEQYF,TGCAGTGGTAGGGGGGGCCGGTCCTACGAGCAGTACTTC
TRBV6-6,TRBD2,many,TRBJ2-7,CASSSAGGDSYEQYF,TGTGCCAGCAGTTCCGCGGGGGGGGACTCCTACGAGCAGTACTTC
TRBV7-2,-,-,TRBJ1-1,CASSLRSWITELFF,TGTGCCAGCAGCTTACGCTCGTGGATAACTGAACTTTTCTTT
TRBV30,-,-,TRBJ2-3,CAWSWGVNTDTQYF,TGTGCCTGGAGTTGGGGGGTTAACACAGATACGCAGTATTTT
TRBV3-2,-,few,TRBJ1-5,CASSQVGARGLGQPQHF,TGTGCCAGCAGCCAAGTAGGAGCCAGGGGGCTTGGTCAGCCCCAGCATTTT
TRBV10-3,TRBD2,few,TRBJ2-1,CAIGSAGGLNEQFF,TGTGCCATCGGCTCGGCGGGGGGGCTGAATGAGCAGTTCTTC
TRBV7-2,TRBD2,many,TRBJ2-3,CASSVRGTSGGETDTQYF,TGTGCCAGCAGCGTCAGAGGGACTAGCGGGGGGGAAACAGATACGCAGTATTTT
TRBV10-3,-,-,TRBJ1-1,CAISEPDRNYDAFF,TGTGCCATCAGTGAGCCCGACAGGAACTATGACGCTTTCTTC
TRBV7-2,TRBD2,-,TRBJ2-7,CASSLAMAASGGLGEQYF,TGTGCCAGCAGCTTAGCGATGGCAGCGAGCGGGGGGCTGGGCGAGCAGTACTTC
TRBV5-5,-,-,TRBJ2-7,CASSLMRDSYYEQYF,TGTGCCAGCAGCTTGATGCGGGACAGTTACTACGAGCAGTACTTC
TRBV7-9,-,many,TRBJ1-1,CASSLAGRDEAFF,TGTGCCAGCAGCTTAGCAGGTAGGGATGAAGCTTTCTTT
TRBV7-2,-,-,TRBJ2-7,CASRGGQGRSYEQYF,TGTGCCAGCAGGGGTGGGCAGGGCCGCTCCTACGAGCAGTACTTC
TRBV19,-,-,TRBJ1-1,CASSRVPSSEAFF,TGTGCCAGTAGTAGAGTACCGAGCAGTGAAGCTTTCTTT
TRBV10-3,-,-,TRBJ1-1,CAIGGNTEAFF,TGTGCCATCGGAGGGAACACTGAAGCTTTCTTT
TRBV19,-,many,TRBJ1-2,CASSIRGDEPPGYTF,TGTGCCAGTAGTATTCGAGGGGACGAGCCTCCTGGCTACACCTTC
TRBV7-9,-,-,TRBJ2-6,CASSYRAGANVLTF,TGTGCCAGCAGCTACAGGGCTGGGGCCAACGTCCTGACTTTC
TRBV10-3,-,-,TRBJ1-6,CAISDGTGASPLHF,TGTGCCATCAGTGACGGCACAGGTGCTTCACCCCTCCACTTT
TRBV5-4,TRBD2,many,TRBJ2-3,CASSFPSGGATDTQYF,TGTGCCAGCAGCTTCCCTAGCGGGGGGGCAACAGATACGCAGTATTTT
TRBV2,-,-,TRBJ1-3,CASTPMAGLGNTIYF,TGTGCCAGCACACCCATGGCCGGTCTTGGAAACACCATATATTTT
TRBV19,TRBD1,many,TRBJ2-5,CASSPDREETQYF,TGTGCCAGTAGTCCGGACAGGGAAGAGACCCAGTACTTC
TRBV3-1,-,-,TRBJ2-1,CASRITSGSSYNEQFF,TGTGCCAGCAGAATTACTTCAGGGTCATCCTACAATGAGCAGTTCTTC
TRBV7-7,TRBD2,many,TRBJ2-5,CASEAGGQKTQYF,TGTGCCAGCGAAGCGGGGGGCCAAAAGACCCAGTACTTC
TRBV7-9,-,-,TRBJ2-2,CASSFFNTGELLF,TGTGCCAGCAGCTTTTTCAACACCGGGGAGCTGCTTTTT
TRBV12-3/TRBV12-4,-,-,TRBJ1-1,CASGLVLGRGHTEAFF,TGTGCTAGTGGTTTGGTCCTAGGACGGGGCCACACTGAAGCTTTCTTT
TRBV5-1,-,-,TRBJ2-5,CASSLEGTGNQYF,TGTGCCAGCAGCTTGGAAGGGACGGGGAACCAGTACTTC
TRBV25-1,-,few,TRBJ2-1,CASSGTYYNEQFF,TGTGCCAGCAGCGGGACTTACTACAATGAGCAGTTCTTC
TRBV20-1,TRBD1,many,TRBJ2-6,CSVSPTGDRSGANVLTF,TGCAGTGTTAGCCCGACAGGGGATCGCTCTGGGGCCAACGTCCTGACTTTC
TRBV20-1,TRBD2,-,TRBJ2-1,CSASSSGGAYEQFF,TGCAGTGCTTCGTCTAGCGGGGGGGCCTATGAGCAGTTCTTC
TRBV5-1,TRBD1,-,TRBJ1-5,CASSRDRGANQPQHF,TGCGCCAGCAGCCGGGACAGGGGCGCTAATCAGCCCCAGCATTTT
TRBV7-9,TRBD1,once,TRBJ1-4,CASSPQDRLNEKLFF,TGTGCCAGCAGCCCACAGGACAGGCTAAATGAAAAACTGTTTTTT
TRBV7-9,-,-,TRBJ2-5,CASSLRASSSTGQF,TGTGCCAGCAGCTTGAGGGCGAGCAGTTCGACGGGCCAGTTC
TRBV7-2,-,many,TRBJ1-2,CASSTSGGFANYGYTF,TGTGCCAGCAGCACCTCCGGGGGTTTTGCTAACTATGGCTACACCTTC